There are a few counts of the clone carrying this T cell receptor beta chain. The record originates from a study of blood T cells in healthy people across ages. About the study: Through template switching, about one barcoded beta molecule was captured per two T cells, as measured in model experiments.

Peripheral blood from each donor was collected in a volume of roughly 9.8 milliliters. Germline lookup yields CDR1 SEHNR and CDR2 FQNEAQ (reference sequence). This CDR3 has 15 residues. V dropped 7 bases and J dropped 6; count of bases not matched to a gene: 12. Primers used in a second PCR of about 6 to 12 cycles were a sample-barcoded 5' primer and a J-beta primer mix. The template-switch adaptor was a 5' adaptor with 12 random nucleotides. It tagged each cDNA molecule. TCRdb re-analysed the 5' RACE reads in MiXCR, keeping a single row per CDR3 protein. Of 1.4 million to 1.5 million distinct CDR3 sequences listed, roughly 40% were seen once; the top ten hold roughly 7.7%.

This TCR was recovered from a woman between 18 and 30 years old in good health. J is TRBJ2-1 and V is TRBV7-9, with 7 positions matching TRBD2. The sequencing sample was made of blood. CDR3 amino acids: CASNSGDSALNEQFF. CDR3 coding DNA: TGTGCCAGCAACAGCGGGGACTCTGCCCTCAATGAGCAGTTCTTC.